The 13 T cell receptor beta chains listed next were all sequenced from one sample in a study of CD8+CD57+ T cells in acquired aplastic anemia. Sequencing was done on patients that had shown CD8+CD57+ cell expansion by flow cytometry. The template used for profiling TCR beta VDJ and CDR3 was genomic DNA. TCRdb re-derived calls from the reads in MiXCR, one entry per CDR3 protein. The sample shows about 95,000 distinct CDR3 sequences, less than 75% of them seen only once. Input material: sorted CD4+, CD8+, or CD8+CD57+ T cells (not recorded which) from PBMCs. Source of these receptors: a human donor with aplastic anemia.

The chain has TRBV29-1 and TRBJ2-3; D may be TRBD1 (6 bases). The CDR3 runs 13 residues. Germline CDR1 is SQVTM and CDR2 is ANQGSEA. V dropped 7 bases and J dropped 3 bases, with 14 bases sitting between them. This CDR3 is CSANPTGTDTQYF. DNA of the CDR3: TGCAGCGCGAATCCTACAGGGACAGATACGCAGTATTTT.

The V call is TRBV9, the J call TRBJ1-1; D possibly corresponds to TRBD1 (5 bases). Trimming pared 0 bases from V and 4 bases from J, leaving 13 bases between. This CDR3 spans 15 amino acids. CDR1 and CDR2 from the germline V gene are SGDLS and YYNGEE. As DNA, the CDR3 is TGTGCCAGCAGCGTAGGAACAGGTCCCCCCACTGAAGCTTTCTTT. Amino acid sequence: CASSVGTGPPTEAFF.

This chain connects TRBV12-3 or TRBV12-4 to TRBJ2-3, with 7 bases fitting TRBD1. The J segment lost 2 bases and the V segment lost 5 bases, leaving 4 bases of the junction unmatched. The CDR3 is 14 amino acids. CDR3 protein: CASSGDRDTDTQYF. The CDR3 DNA sequence: TGTGCCAGCAGTGGAGACAGGGACACAGATACGCAGTATTTT.

The chain has TRBV10-3 and TRBJ2-3; D unresolved. Germline loops: CDR1 ENHRY, CDR2 SYGVKD. Trimming stripped 1 base from V and 6 bases from J, with 8 bases between. This CDR3 has 13 residues. The CDR3 loop is CAISEFEGDTQYF. As DNA, the CDR3 is TGTGCCATCAGTGAGTTTGAAGGCGATACGCAGTATTTT.

A few counts support this clonotype. This chain connects TRBV20-1 to TRBJ2-7; TRBD2 is a possible D gene (5 bases). This CDR3 contains 14 residues. Trimming took off 0 bases at V and 3 bases at J, with 12 bases between the two ends. Looked up from germline, CDR1 is DFQATT and CDR2 is SNEGSKA (reference sequence). The CDR3 DNA is TGCAGTGCTAGAGAACAAGGACGGGGCTACGAGCAGTACTTC. It encodes CSAREQGRGYEQYF.

This clonotype was seen a single time. The CDR3 DNA reads as TGTGCCAGCAGTGGTGGGGTCACACCCTATAATTCACCCCTCCACTTT. Translated: CASSGGVTPYNSPLHF. The gene calls are TRBV2 and TRBJ1-6, with unresolved D. Trimming removed 4 bases at V and 2 bases at J, with 12 bases between. This CDR3 comprises 16 residues. Germline-derived CDR1 and CDR2 are SNHLY and FYNNEI.

The chain couples TRBV12-3 or TRBV12-4 to TRBJ2-7, with a possible D match to TRBD2 (7 bases). The CDR3 covers 18 residues. The germline V and J ends were trimmed by 4 bases and 6 bases, with 28 bases remaining between them. In nucleotides, the CDR3 is TGTGCCAGCAGTTCGACGGCCTCGACTACGCCTGGGGGGGCCGAGCAGTACTTC. Its translation: CASSSTASTTPGGAEQYF.

DNA of the CDR3: TGCAGTGCTAGTCCTCTTGCTAGCGGTAGCACAGATACGCAGTATTTT. This gives the protein CSASPLASGSTDTQYF. The J gene is TRBJ2-3, the V gene TRBV20-1; TRBD2 matches 7 bases. Germline V gene lookup returns CDR1 DFQATT and CDR2 SNEGSKA (reference sequence). The length of the CDR3 is 16 residues. V shed 3 bases, J shed 0 bases, and the junction held 9 bases outside the gene matches.

CDR3 bases: TGTGCCAGCAGCTTAGCGGGACTAGCGGGAAAGAAGTATTTT. This translates into CASSLAGLAGKKYF. The chain employs TRBV7-6 and TRBJ2-3; TRBD2 aligns across 13 bases. The CDR3 totals 14 residues. The ends lost 0 bases at V and 13 bases at J; junction bases unmatched: 4. Germline-derived CDR1 and CDR2 are SGHVS and FNYEAQ.

V is TRBV7-3 and J is TRBJ2-3; TRBD1 might be the D (5 bases). Germline lookup yields CDR1 SGHTA and CDR2 FQGTGA. Trimming left V 4 bases short and J 2 bases short, with 10 bases between. CDR3 length equals 14 residues. DNA for the CDR3: TGTGCCAGCAGCTCCGGACATCTCACAGATACGCAGTATTTT. Translation: CASSSGHLTDTQYF.

The chain uses TRBV15 and TRBJ2-2; D call uncertain. Trimming stripped 5 bases from V and 4 bases from J, with 14 bases between. The CDR3 runs to 15 residues. Germline V gene lookup returns CDR1 LNHNV and CDR2 YYDKDF (reference sequence). CDR3 in DNA: TGTGCCACCAGCGGGCAGGATGGCGGCACCGGGGAGCTGTTTTTT. Translated: CATSGQDGGTGELFF.

The chain combines TRBV29-1 with TRBJ2-5; 15 positions agree with TRBD2. The ends lost 6 bases at V and 2 bases at J; junction bases unmatched: 7. The CDR3 has 16 amino acids. Germline V gene data show CDR1 as SQVTM and CDR2 as ANQGSEA. The CDR3, as DNA: TGCAGCGTAGGCGGACTAGCGGGAGGGATACAAGAGACCCAGTACTTC. This codes for CSVGGLAGGIQETQYF.

J is TRBJ2-7 and V is TRBV2, with 7 bases identical to TRBD2. V trimming: 2 bases; J trimming: 3 bases; junction bases outside the gene matches: 7. Germline V gene sequence: CDR1 SNHLY, CDR2 FYNNEI. CDR3 size: 15 residues. CDR3 sequence reads: CASSEFETSSYEQYF. CDR3 nucleotide sequence: TGTGCCAGCAGTGAATTCGAGACTAGCAGCTACGAGCAGTACTTC.